These 6 T cell receptor beta chains were all obtained from the same sample, sequenced in a study of T cells expressing NK-cell markers. TCRdb re-called the 5' RACE reads; one entry per CDR3 protein, DNA not given. This sample's clone table lists some 440,000 distinct CDR3 sequences. What was sequenced was blood T cells: a sorted CD56 or NKG2C T cell subset, CD4+ or CD8+ T cells, or bulk PBMC T cells (not recorded which). All receptors come from a woman in her forties or fifties in good health.

V gene TRBV20-1 combines with J gene TRBJ1-1. This CDR3 region has 15 residues. Germline V CDR1 and CDR2: DFQATT, SNEGSKA (reference sequence). CDR3 region: CSARVIGRSNTEAFF.

V and J are TRBV20-1 and TRBJ2-7; TCRdb returns TRBD2, unconfirmable since there is no DNA. Germline CDR1 reads DFQATT; CDR2 reads SNEGSKA (reference sequence). CDR3 size: 15 residues. CDR3 sequence: CSASLAEKGTYEQYF.

The chain links TRBV29-1 to TRBJ2-1; absent DNA, TCRdb's TRBD2 call cannot be checked. Germline CDR1 and CDR2: SQVTM and ANQGSEA. The CDR3 sequence is 12 residues long. CDR3 sequence reads: CSARAGASEQFF.

This chain uses TRBV3-1 with TRBJ2-5; TCRdb reports TRBD2, a call that lacks DNA to check it against. The germline V gene encodes CDR1 LGHDT and CDR2 YNNKEL (reference sequence). The CDR3 extends over 17 amino acids. Here the CDR3 reads CASSRRTSGRMEETQYF.

This chain joins TRBV29-1 and TRBJ2-4; TCRdb selects TRBD2, and the lack of DNA leaves this call unchecked. The CDR3 consists of 13 residues. Germline V lookup: CDR1 SQVTM, CDR2 ANQGSEA. CDR3 sequence: CSVRTSGSYIQYF.

This rearrangement joins TRBV5-1 to TRBJ2-1; TCRdb gives TRBD1 as the D gene, but with no DNA this cannot be confirmed. The CDR3 is 15 amino acids. Germline-derived CDR1 and CDR2 are SGHRS and YFSETQ. The CDR3 sequence is CASNQNPGQGSLAVF.